The text below deals with one TCR beta chain. Its antigen remains unknown. The data are from a study of vaccination effects on CD4 cells after COVID-19. The CDR3 covers 16 residues. The germline V gene has CDR1 LGHDT and CDR2 YNNKEL (reference sequence). V gave up 0 bases and J gave up 5 bases; unmatched junction bases: 4. CD4+ T cells specific for antigen were expanded with viral peptide pools by the ViraFEST assay before sequencing. Isolating CD4+ T cells followed 9 to 11 days of culture. Participants were vaccinated with two doses of either the BNT162b2 or mRNA-1273 vaccine. The assay was immunoSEQ multiplex PCR, and TCRdb's table has in-frame clones only and misses some. The table has 25,000 to 30,000 clones, roughly 71% seen once.

The sequenced sample was CD4+ T cells from PBMCs cultured with HCoV-OC43 spike peptides, obtained after COVID-19 vaccination. Subset indicated: HCoV-OC43 spike overlapping peptide pool stimulation. This sequence originates from a human donor who received a COVID-19 vaccine. This chain connects TRBV3-1 (or the pseudogene TRBV3-2) to TRBJ1-4; 9 bases are a match to TRBD1. CDR3 sequence: CASSQDLGTGNEKLFF. The CDR3 nucleotides read TGTGCCAGCAGCCAAGATCTAGGGACAGGGAATGAAAAACTGTTTTTT.